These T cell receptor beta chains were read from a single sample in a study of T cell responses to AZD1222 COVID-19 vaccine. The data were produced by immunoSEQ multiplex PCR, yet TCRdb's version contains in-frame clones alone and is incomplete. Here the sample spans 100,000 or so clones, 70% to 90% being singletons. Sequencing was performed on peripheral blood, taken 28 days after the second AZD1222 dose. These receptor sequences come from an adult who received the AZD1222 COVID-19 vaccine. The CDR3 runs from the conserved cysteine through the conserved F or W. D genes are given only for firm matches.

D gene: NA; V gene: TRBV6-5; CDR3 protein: CASQKRQYNEKLFF
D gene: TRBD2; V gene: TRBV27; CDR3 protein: CASRGGSQETQYF
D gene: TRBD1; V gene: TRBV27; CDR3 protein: CASRRTGTYEQYF
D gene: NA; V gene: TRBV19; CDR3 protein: CASSITSNNEQFF
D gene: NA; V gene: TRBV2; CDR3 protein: CASSAGRNTGELFF
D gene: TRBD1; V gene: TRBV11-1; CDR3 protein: CASSQDRGNSPLHF
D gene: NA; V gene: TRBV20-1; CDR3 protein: CSASPITEAFF
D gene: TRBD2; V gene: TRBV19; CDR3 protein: CASSIGASGPGELFF
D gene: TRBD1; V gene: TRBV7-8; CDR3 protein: CASSSRGQGLSNSPLHF
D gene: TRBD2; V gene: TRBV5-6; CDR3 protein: CASSLATSGRYNEQFF
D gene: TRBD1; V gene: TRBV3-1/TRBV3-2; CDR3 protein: CASSDRVKETQYF
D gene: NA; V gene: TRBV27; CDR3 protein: CASSSPFAGQYSYNEQFF